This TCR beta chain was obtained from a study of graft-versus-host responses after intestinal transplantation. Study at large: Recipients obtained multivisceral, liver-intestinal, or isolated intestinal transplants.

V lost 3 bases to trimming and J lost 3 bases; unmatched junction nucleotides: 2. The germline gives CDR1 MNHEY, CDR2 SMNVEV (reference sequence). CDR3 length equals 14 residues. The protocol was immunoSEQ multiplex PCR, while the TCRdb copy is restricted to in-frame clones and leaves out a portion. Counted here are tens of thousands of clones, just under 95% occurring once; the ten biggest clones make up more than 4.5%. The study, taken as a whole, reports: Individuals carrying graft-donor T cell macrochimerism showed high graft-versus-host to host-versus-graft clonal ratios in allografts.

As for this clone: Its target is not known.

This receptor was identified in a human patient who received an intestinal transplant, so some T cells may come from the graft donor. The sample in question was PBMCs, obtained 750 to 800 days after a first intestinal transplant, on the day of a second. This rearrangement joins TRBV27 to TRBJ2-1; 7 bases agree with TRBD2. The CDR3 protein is CASSFGGSYNEQFF. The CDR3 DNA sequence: TGTGCCAGCAGTTTTGGCGGGAGCTACAATGAGCAGTTCTTC.